The 3 T cell receptor beta chains reported below all come from one sample, sequenced in a study of T cell responses to AZD1222 COVID-19 vaccine. Data came from immunoSEQ multiplex PCR; TCRdb stores just in-frame clones and leaves some out. The repertoire holds more than 110,000 clones, 89% seen once, with approximately 4.5% in the top ten. The sample consisted of peripheral blood, taken on day 0 of AZD1222 vaccination. The receptors come from an adult in good health.

The V gene is TRBV7-9, the J gene TRBJ1-5; D ambiguous. The CDR3 sequence is 13 residues long. CDR1 is SEHNR, CDR2 FQNEAQ, per germline (reference sequence). Trimming stripped 0 bases from V and 4 bases from J, with 4 bases between. The CDR3 reads CASSLAQNQPQHF. The DNA of the CDR3 is TGTGCCAGCAGCTTAGCCCAAAATCAGCCCCAGCATTTT.

As concerns this clone: Different DNA sequences within this sample yield the same CDR3. The rearrangement uses TRBV18 and TRBJ1-5; D remains unclear. The germline V gene has CDR1 KGHSH and CDR2 LQKENI. CDR3 length: 13 amino acids. V lost 6 bases, J lost 4 bases, and 10 bases lay in between. CDR3 in amino acids: CASSPSGNQPQHF. For the CDR3, the DNA is TGTGCCAGCTCCCCCTCCGGGAATCAGCCCCAGCATTTT.

The chain joins TRBV9 to TRBJ2-1; TRBD1 or TRBD2 may be the D gene (5 bases each). The CDR3 runs to 13 residues. The V gene lost 3 bases and the J gene lost 7 bases, with 11 bases spanning the gap. The germline gives CDR1 SGDLS, CDR2 YYNGEE. CDR3 in DNA: TGTGCCAGCAGCGCTGGGGGTAGAAATGAGCAGTTCTTC. It translates to CASSAGGRNEQFF.